A selection of T cell receptor beta chains follows, all from one sample in a study of T-cell reconstitution after alpha-beta-depleted transplantation in children. In TCRdb, the PCR reads were re-called with MiXCR into one record per CDR3 protein. The data show around 500,000 distinct CDR3 sequences, under 25% seen once. This material consisted of PBMCs, mostly from graft donor cells, taken 360 days after TCRalphabeta/CD19-depleted stem cell transplant. The origin of the receptors is a boy in the first two years of life who had a stem cell transplant for acute myeloid leukemia, so the T cells may come from the graft donor. The conserved cysteine and the conserved F or W are not part of the CDR3 here. The order of the fields is J gene, D gene, clone size, V gene, CDR3 protein. The D gene is left open where the match is weak. Clone size is not always given. Where it is, it says once, few, many or a class for expanded clones.

J: TRBJ2-1; D: .; size: once; V: TRBV13; CDR3: ASSSLGGPGVNEQF
J: TRBJ2-1; D: .; size: many; V: TRBV14; CDR3: ASSQASSNEQF
J: TRBJ1-2; D: .; size: many; V: TRBV20-1; CDR3: SATTGRNGYT
J: TRBJ2-2; D: TRBD1; size: once; V: TRBV6-5; CDR3: ASSSPGQGTGELF
J: TRBJ1-3; D: .; size: few; V: TRBV6-9; CDR3: ASSYSDSSGNTIY
J: TRBJ1-1; D: .; size: .; V: TRBV5-6; CDR3: ASSSGRWAF
J: TRBJ1-4; D: .; size: many; V: TRBV20-1; CDR3: SARDLVRGDEKLF
J: TRBJ2-3; D: .; size: many; V: TRBV20-1; CDR3: SAPKAGFTDTQY
J: TRBJ2-1; D: TRBD1; size: .; V: TRBV2; CDR3: ASRDDDRDAYNEQF
J: TRBJ1-1; D: .; size: few; V: TRBV7-9; CDR3: ASSSIQGPMNTEAF
J: TRBJ2-2; D: .; size: many; V: TRBV5-1; CDR3: ASRLQSPANTGELF
J: TRBJ2-5; D: .; size: .; V: TRBV12-3/TRBV12-4; CDR3: ASSFWGGPRETQY
J: TRBJ2-5; D: .; size: few; V: TRBV5-1; CDR3: ASSWTSAQETQY
J: TRBJ1-2; D: .; size: many; V: TRBV7-9; CDR3: ASSLVQNYGYT
J: TRBJ1-1; D: .; size: .; V: TRBV20-1; CDR3: SARGRVSTEAF
J: TRBJ1-1; D: TRBD1; size: many; V: TRBV27; CDR3: ASSLGGQVVAF
J: TRBJ2-1; D: TRBD2; size: few; V: TRBV27; CDR3: ASSLSRGARHEQF
J: TRBJ1-1; D: TRBD1; size: many; V: TRBV28; CDR3: ASSLAQGATEAF
J: TRBJ2-4; D: .; size: many; V: TRBV20-1; CDR3: SATTSLWAKNIQY
J: TRBJ2-5; D: .; size: few; V: TRBV5-6; CDR3: ASSWTVQETQY
J: TRBJ2-3; D: .; size: .; V: TRBV7-2; CDR3: ASTLSRSELQY
J: TRBJ2-1; D: .; size: few; V: TRBV7-2; CDR3: ASSLGAPSSYNEQF
J: TRBJ2-5; D: .; size: many; V: TRBV7-9; CDR3: ASSLRGGEQETQY
J: TRBJ1-6; D: .; size: many; V: TRBV4-3; CDR3: ASSPGRLNSPLH
J: TRBJ1-4; D: .; size: .; V: TRBV20-1; CDR3: SAREALRHNEKLF
J: TRBJ2-7; D: .; size: .; V: TRBV25-1; CDR3: ASSDSPSSEQY
J: TRBJ1-2; D: .; size: .; V: TRBV20-1; CDR3: SARDLTNYGYT